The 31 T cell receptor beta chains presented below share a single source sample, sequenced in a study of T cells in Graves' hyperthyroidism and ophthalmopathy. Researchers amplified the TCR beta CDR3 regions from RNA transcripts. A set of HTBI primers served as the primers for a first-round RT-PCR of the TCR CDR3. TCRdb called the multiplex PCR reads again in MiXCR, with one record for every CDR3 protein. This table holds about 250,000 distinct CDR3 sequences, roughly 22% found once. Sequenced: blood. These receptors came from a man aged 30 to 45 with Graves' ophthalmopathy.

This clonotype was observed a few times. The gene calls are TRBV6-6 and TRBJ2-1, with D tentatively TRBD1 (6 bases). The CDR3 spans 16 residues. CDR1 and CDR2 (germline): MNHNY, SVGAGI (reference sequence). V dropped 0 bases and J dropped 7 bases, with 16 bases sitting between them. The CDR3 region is CASSYSSGAPRNEQFF. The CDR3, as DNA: TGTGCCAGCAGTTACTCCTCAGGGGCCCCTAGAAATGAGCAGTTCTTC.

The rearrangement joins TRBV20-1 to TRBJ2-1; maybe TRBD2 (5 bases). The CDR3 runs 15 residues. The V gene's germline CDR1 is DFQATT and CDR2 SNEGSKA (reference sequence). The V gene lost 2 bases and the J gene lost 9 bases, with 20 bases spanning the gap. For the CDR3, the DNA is TGCAGTGCTAGATTTGGAGGTCTAGGTCGGAGTGAGCAGTTCTTC. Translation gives CSARFGGLGRSEQFF.

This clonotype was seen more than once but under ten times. The CDR3 sequence: CASSESGRGTGELFF. The CDR3 DNA sequence: TGCGCCAGCAGTGAGTCAGGAAGGGGCACCGGGGAGCTGTTTTTT. The V gene is TRBV10-2, the J gene TRBJ2-2; D might be TRBD1 (5 bases). V lost 0 bases and J 4 bases, leaving 9 bases between the germline ends. The CDR3 has 15 amino acids. Looked up from germline, CDR1 is WSHSY and CDR2 is SAAADI.

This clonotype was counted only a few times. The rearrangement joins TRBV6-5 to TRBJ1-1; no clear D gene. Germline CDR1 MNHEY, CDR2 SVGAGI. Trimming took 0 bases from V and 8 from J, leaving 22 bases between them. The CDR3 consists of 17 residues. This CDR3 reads CASSYSPGFRVLGEAFF. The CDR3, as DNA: TGTGCCAGCAGTTACTCCCCGGGGTTCCGCGTGTTGGGGGAAGCTTTCTTT.

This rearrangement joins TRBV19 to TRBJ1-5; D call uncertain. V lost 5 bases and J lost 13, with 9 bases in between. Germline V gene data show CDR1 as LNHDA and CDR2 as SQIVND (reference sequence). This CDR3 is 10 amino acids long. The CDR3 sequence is CASSAGRQHF. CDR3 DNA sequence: TGTGCCAGTAGTGCCGGCAGGCAGCATTTT.

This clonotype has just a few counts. Here the CDR3 reads CASRPSGGSSSYEQYF. The CDR3 DNA sequence: TGTGCCAGCAGACCCTCAGGGGGCTCGTCCTCCTACGAGCAGTACTTC. The chain has TRBV6-1 and TRBJ2-7; 8 bases are shared with TRBD1. The CDR3 is 16 amino acids. The V and J ends lost 6 bases and 0 bases, in that order; junction bases with no gene match: 10. Germline V gives CDR1 MNHNS, CDR2 SASEGT.

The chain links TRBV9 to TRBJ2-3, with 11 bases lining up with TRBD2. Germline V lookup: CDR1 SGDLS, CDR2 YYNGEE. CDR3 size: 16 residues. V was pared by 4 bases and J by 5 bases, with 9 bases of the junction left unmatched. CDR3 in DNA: TGTGCCAGCAGCCCTCCTCTCCTAGCGGGAGGAGATACGCAGTATTTT. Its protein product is CASSPPLLAGGDTQYF.

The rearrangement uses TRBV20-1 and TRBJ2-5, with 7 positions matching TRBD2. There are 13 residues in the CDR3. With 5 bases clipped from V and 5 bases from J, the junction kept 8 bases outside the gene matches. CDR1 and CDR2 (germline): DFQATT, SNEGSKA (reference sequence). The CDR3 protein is CSAERGSKETQYF. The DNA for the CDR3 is TGCAGTGCTGAACGCGGGAGCAAGGAGACCCAGTACTTC.

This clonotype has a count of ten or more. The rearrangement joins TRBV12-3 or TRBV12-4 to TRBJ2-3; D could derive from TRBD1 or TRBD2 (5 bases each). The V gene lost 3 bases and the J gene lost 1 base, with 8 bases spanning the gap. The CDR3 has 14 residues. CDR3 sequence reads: CASSFVGRTDTQYF. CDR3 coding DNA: TGTGCCAGCAGTTTTGTGGGACGCACAGATACGCAGTATTTT.

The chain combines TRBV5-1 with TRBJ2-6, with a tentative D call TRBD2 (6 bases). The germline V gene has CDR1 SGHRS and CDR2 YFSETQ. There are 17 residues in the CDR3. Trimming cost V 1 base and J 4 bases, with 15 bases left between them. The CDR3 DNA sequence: TGCGCCAGCAGCTTGCGTTCAAGCGGGTTGGGGGCCAACGTCCTGACTTTC. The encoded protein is CASSLRSSGLGANVLTF.

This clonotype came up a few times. This chain's CDR3 is CSARNQWGTDTQYF. Here the CDR3 DNA reads TGCAGTGCTAGAAACCAATGGGGGACAGATACGCAGTATTTT. V is TRBV20-1 and J is TRBJ2-3, with D tentatively TRBD1 or TRBD2 (5 bases each). V dropped 2 bases and J dropped 3 bases, with 12 bases sitting between them. Germline V lookup: CDR1 DFQATT, CDR2 SNEGSKA (reference sequence). This CDR3 is built from 14 residues.

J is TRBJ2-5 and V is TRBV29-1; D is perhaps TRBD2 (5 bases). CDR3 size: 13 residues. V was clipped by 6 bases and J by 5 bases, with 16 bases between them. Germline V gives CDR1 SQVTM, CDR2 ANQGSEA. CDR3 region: CSVGRSSRETQYF. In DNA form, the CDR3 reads TGCAGCGTAGGAAGGTCTAGCCGGGAGACCCAGTACTTC.

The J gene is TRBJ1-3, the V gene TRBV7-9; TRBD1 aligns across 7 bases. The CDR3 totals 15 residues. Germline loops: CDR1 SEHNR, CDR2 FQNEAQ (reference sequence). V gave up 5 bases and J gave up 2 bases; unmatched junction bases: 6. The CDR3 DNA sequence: TGTGCCAGCAGCCATATGACAGGGACTGGAAACACCATATATTTT. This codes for CASSHMTGTGNTIYF.

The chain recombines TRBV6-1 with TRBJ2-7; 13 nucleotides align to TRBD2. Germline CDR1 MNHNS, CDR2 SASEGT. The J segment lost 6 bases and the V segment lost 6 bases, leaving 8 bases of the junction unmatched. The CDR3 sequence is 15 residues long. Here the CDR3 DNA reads TGTGCCAGCAGCGCCAGGACTAGCGGGAGACGCGAGCAGTACTTC. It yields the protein CASSARTSGRREQYF.

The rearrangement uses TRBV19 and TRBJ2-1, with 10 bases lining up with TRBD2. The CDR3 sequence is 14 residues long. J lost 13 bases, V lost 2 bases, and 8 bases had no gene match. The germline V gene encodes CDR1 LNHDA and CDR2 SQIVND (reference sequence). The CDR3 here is CASSILALAGVQFF. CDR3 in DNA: TGTGCCAGTAGTATATTAGCCCTAGCGGGAGTTCAGTTCTTC. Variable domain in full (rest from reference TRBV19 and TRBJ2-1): DGGITQSPKYLFRKEGQNVTLSCEQNLNHDAMYWYRQDPGQGLRLIYYSQIVNDFQKGDIAEGYSVSREKKESFPLTVTSAQKNPTAFYLCASSILALAGVQFFGPGTRLTVL.

CDR3: CASSLTGTSGDTQYF. The CDR3, as DNA: TGTGCCAGCAGTTTAACCGGGACTAGCGGTGATACGCAGTATTTT. The rearrangement links TRBV28 to TRBJ2-3; the match to TRBD2 covers 11 bases. This CDR3 comprises 15 residues. V was pared by 2 bases and J by 6 bases, with 4 bases of the junction left unmatched. The germline CDR1 and CDR2 sequences are MDHEN and SYDVKM.

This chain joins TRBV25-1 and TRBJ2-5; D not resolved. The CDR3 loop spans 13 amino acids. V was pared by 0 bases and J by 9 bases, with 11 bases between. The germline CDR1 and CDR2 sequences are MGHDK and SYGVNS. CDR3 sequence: CASSEYSTRAQYF. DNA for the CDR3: TGTGCCAGCAGTGAATATTCTACCCGAGCCCAGTACTTC.

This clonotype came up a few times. The CDR3 protein is CASSYAERGQKTQYF. The CDR3 region has the DNA TGTGCCAGCAGTTACGCGGAGCGGGGGCAGAAGACCCAGTACTTC. The J gene is TRBJ2-5, the V gene TRBV6-2 or TRBV6-3, with 8 bases identical to TRBD2. CDR3 length equals 15 residues. The V gene end was trimmed by 2 bases and the J gene end by 6 bases; junction bases not matched to a gene: 8. Germline CDR1 is MNHEY and CDR2 is SVGEGT.

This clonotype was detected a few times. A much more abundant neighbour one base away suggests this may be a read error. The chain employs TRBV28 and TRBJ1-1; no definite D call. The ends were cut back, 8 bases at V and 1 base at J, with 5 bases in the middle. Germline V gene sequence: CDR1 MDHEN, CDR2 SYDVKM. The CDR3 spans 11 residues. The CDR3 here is CASGQNTEAFF. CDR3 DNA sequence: TGTGCCAGCGGCCAGAACACTGAAGCTTTCTTT. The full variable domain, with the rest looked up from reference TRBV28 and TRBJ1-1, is DVKVTQSSRYLVKRTGEKVFLECVQDMDHENMFWYRQDPGLGLRLIYFSYDVKMKEKGDIPEGYSVSREKKERFSLILESASTNQTSMYLCASGQNTEAFFGQGTRLTVV.

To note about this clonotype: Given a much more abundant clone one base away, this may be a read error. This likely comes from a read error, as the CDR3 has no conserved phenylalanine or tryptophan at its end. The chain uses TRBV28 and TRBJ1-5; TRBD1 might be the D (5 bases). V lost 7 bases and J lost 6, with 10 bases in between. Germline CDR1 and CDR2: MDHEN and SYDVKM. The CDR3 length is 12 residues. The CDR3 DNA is TGTGCCAGCAAGGAGGGGTCTCAGCCCCAGCATTCT. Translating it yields CASKEGSQPQHS.

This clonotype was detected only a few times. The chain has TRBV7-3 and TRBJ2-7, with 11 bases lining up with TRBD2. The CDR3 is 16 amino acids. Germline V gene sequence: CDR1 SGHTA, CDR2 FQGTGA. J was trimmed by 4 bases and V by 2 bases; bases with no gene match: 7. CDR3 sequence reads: CASSLWATSGTYEQYF. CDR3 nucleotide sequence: TGTGCCAGCAGCTTATGGGCGACTAGCGGGACATACGAGCAGTACTTC.

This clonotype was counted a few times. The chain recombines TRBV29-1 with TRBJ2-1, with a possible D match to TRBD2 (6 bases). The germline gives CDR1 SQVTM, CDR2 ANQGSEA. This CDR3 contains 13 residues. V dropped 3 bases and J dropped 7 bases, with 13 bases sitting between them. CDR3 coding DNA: TGCAGCGTTGATAAGGGCCGGGGGAATGAGCAGTTCTTC. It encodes CSVDKGRGNEQFF.

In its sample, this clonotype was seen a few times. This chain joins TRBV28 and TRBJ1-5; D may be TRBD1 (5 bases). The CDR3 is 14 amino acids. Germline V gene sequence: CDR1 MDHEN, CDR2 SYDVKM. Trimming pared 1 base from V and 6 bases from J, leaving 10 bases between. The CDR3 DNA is TGTGCCAGCAGTTTATTCCAGGGTACTCAGCCCCAGCATTTT. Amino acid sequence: CASSLFQGTQPQHF.

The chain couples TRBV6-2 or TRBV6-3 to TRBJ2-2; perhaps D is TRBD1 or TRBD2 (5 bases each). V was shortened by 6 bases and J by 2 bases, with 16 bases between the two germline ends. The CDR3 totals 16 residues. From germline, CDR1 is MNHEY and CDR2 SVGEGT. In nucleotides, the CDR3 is TGTGCCAGCAGAGACCAGCGGACACCTAACACCGGGGAGCTGTTTTTT. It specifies CASRDQRTPNTGELFF.

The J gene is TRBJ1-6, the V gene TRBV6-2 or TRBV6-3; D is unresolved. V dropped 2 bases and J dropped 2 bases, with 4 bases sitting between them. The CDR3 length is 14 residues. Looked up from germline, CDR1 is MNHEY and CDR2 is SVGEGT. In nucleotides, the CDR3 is TGTGCCAGCAGTTACAAACCCTATAATTCACCCCTCCACTTT. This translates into CASSYKPYNSPLHF.

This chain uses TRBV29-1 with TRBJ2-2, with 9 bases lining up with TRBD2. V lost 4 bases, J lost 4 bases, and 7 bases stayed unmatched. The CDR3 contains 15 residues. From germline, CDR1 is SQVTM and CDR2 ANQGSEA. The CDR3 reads CSVAAGGQCTGELFF. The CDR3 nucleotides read TGCAGCGTTGCCGCGGGAGGGCAGTGCACCGGGGAGCTGTTTTTT.

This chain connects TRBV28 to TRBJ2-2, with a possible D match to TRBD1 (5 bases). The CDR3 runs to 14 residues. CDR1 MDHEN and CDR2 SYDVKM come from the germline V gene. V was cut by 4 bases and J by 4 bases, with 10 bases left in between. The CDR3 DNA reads TGTGCCAGCAGTTGGGGTCAGGGCACCGGGGAGCTGTTTTTT. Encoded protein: CASSWGQGTGELFF.

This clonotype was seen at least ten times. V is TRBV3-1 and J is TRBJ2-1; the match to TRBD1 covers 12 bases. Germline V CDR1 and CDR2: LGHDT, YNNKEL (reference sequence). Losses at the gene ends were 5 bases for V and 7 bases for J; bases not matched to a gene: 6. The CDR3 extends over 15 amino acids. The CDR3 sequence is CASSTRGQGANEQFF. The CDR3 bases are TGTGCCAGCAGCACCCGGGGACAGGGGGCGAATGAGCAGTTCTTC.

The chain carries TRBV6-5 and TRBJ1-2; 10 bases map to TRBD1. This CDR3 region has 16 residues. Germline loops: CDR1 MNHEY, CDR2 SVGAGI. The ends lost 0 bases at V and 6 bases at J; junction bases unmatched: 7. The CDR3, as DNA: TGTGCCAGCAGTTACTCGACGGGGGACAGGGGTCATGGCTACACCTTC. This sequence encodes CASSYSTGDRGHGYTF.

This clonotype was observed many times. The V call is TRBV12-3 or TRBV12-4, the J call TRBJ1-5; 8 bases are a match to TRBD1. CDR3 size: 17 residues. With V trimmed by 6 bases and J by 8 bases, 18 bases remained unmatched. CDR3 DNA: TGTGCCAGCAGCCGATCACGTTTAGGTCCAGGGGGCGAGCCCCAGCATTTT. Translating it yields CASSRSRLGPGGEPQHF.

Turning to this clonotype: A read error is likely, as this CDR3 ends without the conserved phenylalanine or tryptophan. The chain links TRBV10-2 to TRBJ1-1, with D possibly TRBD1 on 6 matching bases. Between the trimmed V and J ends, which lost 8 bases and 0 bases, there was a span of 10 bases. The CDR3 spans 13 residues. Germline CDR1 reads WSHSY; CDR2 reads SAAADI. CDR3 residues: CASWGQMNTEAFL. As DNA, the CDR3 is TGCGCCAGCTGGGGGCAAATGAACACTGAAGCTTTCCTT.